The 19 T cell receptor beta chains given below trace back to one sample, sequenced in a study of Tregs in tolerant kidney transplant recipients. Repertoires were generated with immunoSEQ multiplex PCR, while TCRdb's copy carries only in-frame clones and drops some. The sample yields roughly 40,000 clones, roughly 95% seen once. Their recognized antigens are unknown. Input material: Tregs from blood cultured with allogeneic cells. These receptors were obtained from a human donor in good health.

This clone appeared a single time. This rearrangement joins TRBV7-2 to TRBJ2-7; 14 bases align to TRBD2. V was pared by 5 bases and J by 6 bases, with 15 bases of the junction left unmatched. The CDR3 spans 18 residues. Germline CDR1 reads SGHTA; CDR2 reads FQGNSA. This CDR3 reads CASSPRLAGGPPYGEQYF. CDR3 nucleotides: TGTGCCAGCAGCCCCCGACTAGCGGGAGGGCCCCCGTACGGCGAGCAGTACTTC.

This chain joins TRBV11-2 and TRBJ2-7; the match to TRBD1 covers 9 bases. CDR3 length: 14 amino acids. The ends lost 5 bases at V and 4 bases at J; junction bases unmatched: 6. The germline V gene has CDR1 SGHAT and CDR2 FQNNGV. CDR3 region: CASSRQGEGYEQYF. The CDR3 region has the DNA TGTGCCAGCAGCCGACAGGGGGAAGGGTACGAGCAGTACTTC.

DNA for the CDR3: TGTGCCAGCAGCTTACACAGGGGCTATGGCTACACCTTC. This sequence encodes CASSLHRGYGYTF. V is TRBV7-8 and J is TRBJ1-2; 7 positions match TRBD1. The length of the CDR3 is 13 residues. J was trimmed by 4 bases and V by 2 bases; bases with no gene match: 1. Germline V gives CDR1 SGHVS, CDR2 FQNEAQ. Full variable domain (rest looked up from reference TRBV7-8 and TRBJ1-2): GAGVSQSPRYKVAKRGQDVALRCDPISGHVSLFWYQQALGQGPEFLTYFQNEAQLDKSGLPSDRFFAERPEGSVSTLKIQRTQQEDSAVYLCASSLHRGYGYTFGSGTRLTVV.

The rearrangement uses TRBV29-1 and TRBJ1-3; 10 nucleotides agree with TRBD1. In germline, CDR1 is SQVTM, CDR2 ANQGSEA. This CDR3 contains 15 residues. After removal of 7 bases from V and 2 bases from J, the junction contained 8 bases not matched to a gene. CDR3 amino acids: CSAHQGTGAGNTIYF. CDR3 DNA: TGCAGCGCCCACCAGGGGACAGGGGCTGGAAACACCATATATTTT.

V and J are TRBV10-3 and TRBJ2-5, with D perhaps assigned TRBD1 or TRBD2 (6 bases each). CDR1 is ENHRY, CDR2 SYGVKD, per germline. The CDR3 sequence is 15 residues long. The ends were cut back, 0 bases at V and 2 bases at J, with 10 bases in the middle. The CDR3 coding sequence is TGTGCCATCAGTGAGTCGGGGGGCACTCAAGAGACCCAGTACTTC. It encodes CAISESGGTQETQYF.

The rearrangement links TRBV6-1 to TRBJ2-5; 14 bases align to TRBD2. The germline gives CDR1 MNHNS, CDR2 SASEGT. The CDR3 extends over 15 amino acids. Trimming cost V 6 bases and J 4 bases; bases outside gene matches: 4. The CDR3 nucleotides read TGTGCCAGCAGCCCGGGACTAGCGGGGGTAGAGACCCAGTACTTC. Residues: CASSPGLAGVETQYF.

The chain recombines TRBV7-9 with TRBJ1-1, with 7 bases identical to TRBD1. CDR3 length: 17 residues. Germline V gene data show CDR1 as SEHNR and CDR2 as FQNEAQ (reference sequence). Germline trimming cut 3 bases from V and 1 base from J; bases unmatched to any gene: 11. CDR3 nucleotides: TGTGCCAGCAGCTTCCCTGTAGGGGGCCGAAGGAACACTGAAGCTTTCTTT. This encodes CASSFPVGGRRNTEAFF.

The V call is TRBV10-3, the J call TRBJ2-5; weak D call: TRBD1 (5 bases). The CDR3 runs to 16 residues. V was clipped by 6 bases and J by 2 bases, with 19 bases between them. Germline V CDR1 and CDR2: ENHRY, SYGVKD. Written as DNA, the CDR3 is TGTGCCATCAGCCGGGTCAGAGACAGAGCTCAAGAGACCCAGTACTTC. Residues: CAISRVRDRAQETQYF.

The chain combines TRBV19 with TRBJ2-2, with D uncertain. From germline, CDR1 is LNHDA and CDR2 SQIVND (reference sequence). V was clipped by 3 bases and J by 6 bases, with 17 bases between them. The CDR3 sequence is 16 residues long. The CDR3 DNA follows: TGTGCCAGTAGTATTTCGGGTTTTGGAAGAGCCGGGGAGCTGTTTTTT. Translation: CASSISGFGRAGELFF.

This chain uses TRBV30 with TRBJ2-3, with a possible D match to TRBD2 (6 bases). Trimming pared 1 base from V and 1 base from J, leaving 6 bases between. The CDR3 consists of 13 residues. Germline V gene sequence: CDR1 GTSNPN, CDR2 SVGIG (reference sequence). The CDR3 DNA follows: TGTGCCTGGAGTGCTAGCGGCACAGATACGCAGTATTTT. This encodes CAWSASGTDTQYF.

J is TRBJ2-6 and V is TRBV27; weak D call: TRBD1 (5 bases). CDR1 MNHEY and CDR2 SMNVEV come from the germline V gene (reference sequence). Trimming pared 6 bases from V and 1 base from J, leaving 19 bases between. The CDR3 extends over 18 amino acids. CDR3 coding DNA: TGTGCCAGCAGCCCTACCAGGGTCTCGCTTTCTGGGGCCAACGTCCTGACTTTC. This encodes CASSPTRVSLSGANVLTF.

This clone was seen only once. The chain combines TRBV5-4 with TRBJ1-1, with 9 nucleotides matching TRBD1. This CDR3 contains 16 residues. Losses at the gene ends were 0 bases for V and 1 base for J; bases not matched to a gene: 4. Per germline, CDR1 SGHNT and CDR2 YYREEE (reference sequence). The CDR3 sequence: CASSLGTGVGNTEAFF. The CDR3 DNA follows: TGTGCCAGCAGCTTGGGGACAGGGGTGGGGAACACTGAAGCTTTCTTT.

In its sample, this clone was seen once. The chain couples TRBV5-1 to TRBJ1-2; perhaps TRBD1 as D (5 bases). The V and J ends lost 1 base and 6 bases respectively, with 7 bases between them. The CDR3 has 12 amino acids. Germline assignment: CDR1 SGHRS and CDR2 YFSETQ. The CDR3 spells CASSLIGDGYTF. The CDR3 region has the DNA TGCGCCAGCAGCTTGATAGGGGATGGCTACACCTTC.

The chain is built from TRBV2 and TRBJ2-1, with D possibly being TRBD1 (5 bases). The germline gives CDR1 SNHLY, CDR2 FYNNEI. V lost 2 bases and J lost 0, with 5 bases in between. The CDR3 length is 14 residues. The CDR3 sequence is CASSERGSYNEQFF. CDR3 coding DNA: TGTGCCAGCAGTGAAAGGGGCTCCTACAATGAGCAGTTCTTC.

This rearrangement joins TRBV5-1 to TRBJ1-1; the D is unclear. The CDR3 spans 14 residues. From germline, CDR1 is SGHRS and CDR2 YFSETQ. The V end lost 4 bases, the J end lost 1 base, and 11 bases lay between the germline ends. CDR3 in amino acids: CASSLTLGNTEAFF. CDR3 in DNA: TGCGCCAGCAGCCTAACATTGGGGAACACTGAAGCTTTCTTT. The full variable domain, rest sourced from reference TRBV5-1 and TRBJ1-1, is KAGVTQTPRYLIKTRGQQVTLSCSPISGHRSVSWYQQTPGQGLQFLFEYFSETQRNKGNFPGRFSGRQFSNSRSEMNVSTLELGDSALYLCASSLTLGNTEAFFGQGTRLTVV.

The rearrangement links TRBV10-2 to TRBJ2-7; D might be TRBD2 (6 bases). This CDR3 region has 13 residues. The germline gives CDR1 WSHSY, CDR2 SAAADI. V lost 10 bases and J lost 2, with 15 bases in between. CDR3 residues: CATAGRGPYEQYF. CDR3 DNA: TGCGCCACAGCGGGCAGAGGGCCCTACGAGCAGTACTTC.

The rearrangement links TRBV27 to TRBJ2-7; TRBD1 might be the D (6 bases). This CDR3 contains 13 residues. In germline, CDR1 is MNHEY, CDR2 SMNVEV (reference sequence). V dropped 5 bases and J dropped 3 bases, with 11 bases sitting between them. Here the CDR3 reads CASSSLQGYEQYF. Here the CDR3 DNA reads TGTGCCAGCAGTAGTCTACAGGGCTACGAGCAGTACTTC.

The chain couples TRBV6-5 to TRBJ2-7; tentatively, D is TRBD2 (5 bases). Trimming removed 2 bases from V and 10 bases from J, with 21 bases in between. CDR3 size: 15 residues. Germline CDR1 is MNHEY and CDR2 is SVGAGI. The CDR3, as DNA: TGTGCCAGCAGTTACGGCCCCCTCAAACAGAGCGGACAGTACTTC. It translates to CASSYGPLKQSGQYF.

The chain couples TRBV25-1 to TRBJ1-3; D gene unclear. There are 17 residues in the CDR3. Germline CDR1 and CDR2: MGHDK and SYGVNS. With 1 base removed from V and 0 bases from J, the gap between germline ends came to 13 bases. Here the CDR3 reads CASSELGPSGSGNTIYF. The CDR3, as DNA: TGTGCCAGCAGTGAATTGGGCCCCTCCGGCTCTGGAAACACCATATATTTT. Full variable domain (rest looked up from reference TRBV25-1 and TRBJ1-3): EADIYQTPRYLVIGTGKKITLECSQTMGHDKMYWYQQDPGMELHLIHYSYGVNSTEKGDLSSESTVSRIRTEHFPLTLESARPSHTSQYLCASSELGPSGSGNTIYFGEGSWLTVV.